This T cell receptor beta chain was profiled in a study of T cell responses to AZD1222 COVID-19 vaccine (dated by TCRdb to the early 2020s). About the full investigation: TCR sequencing was performed for roughly 250 trial participants, of whom some 200 were given two doses of AZD1222 and approximately 26 were given two doses of MenACWY control vaccine. Trial participants were enrolled by age into 18-55, 56-69 and 70-plus year subgroups, with around 150, 28 and 57 TCR-sequenced participants respectively. On the study overall, not on this receptor specifically: Epitopes outside the regions mutated in the B.1.351 and B.1.1.7 variants were reportedly recognized by nearly half of the unique spike-specific TCRs. Participants were mostly white British, with more females than males. The authors suggested clonal diversity may have been underestimated. The whole spike protein was spanned by vaccine-associated CD4 TCRs, and dominant responses were seen in regions 160-218 and 743-854. Because no day 14 peak-response samples were available, the repertoires could be characterized only after the peak T cell response. Conclusions about previously exposed vaccinees are limited, since just six or seven AZD1222 recipients were seropositive for SARS-CoV-2 at baseline. In the small 56-69-year group, the increase in depth fell short of significance, most likely because of low power. A significant rise in spike-specific TCR breadth and depth was observed after two AZD1222 doses relative to day 0 and relative to MenACWY recipients.

The CDR3 regions of human TCRbeta chains were analyzed by immunosequencing. From the authors' description of their analysis: Repertoire TCRs were checked for matches against a reference library of SARS-CoV-2-specific TCRs that had been generated using the MIRA antigen-specificity platform. Breadth meant the fraction of unique TCRs that were SARS-CoV-2-associated, whereas depth meant the fraction of total T cells that were SARS-CoV-2-associated. Using the MIRA data, each spike-specific TCR was assigned both to the spike region to which the TCR was reactive and to a CD4 or CD8 class. Log10-transformed breadth and depth values were compared by one-way ANOVA with Sidak's multiple comparisons tests. This is the immuneACCESS table as TCRdb keeps it, with only in-frame sequences that have V and J called. A part of the clones is gone; compared with another copy, unresolved V genes explain less than half, and the rest is unexplained. The V and J calls and clone size are taken from that table; D and trimming were inferred from the DNA. Present in this sample are some 100,000 clones, about 86% of which were seen just once. The ten top clones hold roughly 18% of the sample.

Per the publication, the time point label means: about 28 days (+/-7) after the second vaccine dose. AZD1222 recipients with second doses at about 4 weeks or about 12 weeks were pooled, because spike-specific TCR depth and breadth did not differ between schedules. Vaccinee samples came from UK trials COV001 and COV002, including a single-blind randomized controlled phase 2/3 trial of AZD1222 (ChAdOx1 nCoV-19) in healthy adults. For TCRbeta chain sequencing, PBMC samples from trial participants were taken at day 0 and at day 28 after the second dose. Comment on this clone: The antigen this receptor binds is unknown. Base qualities were left out, and no much larger clone turns up one base away.

The TCR comes from an adult who received the AZD1222 COVID-19 vaccine. Source: peripheral blood, taken 28 days after the second AZD1222 dose.

The bases read TGTGCCAGCTCACCCGCCAGGGATACTATCTATGGCTACACCTTC. Its translation is CASSPARDTIYGYTF. The receptor chain draws on TRBV18 and TRBJ1-2, and perhaps TRBD1 as D gene, on 5 matching bases. Per the germline V gene, KGHSH is the CDR1 and LQKENI is the CDR2. The CDR3 contains 15 residues, cysteine and phenylalanine counted. Of the read, only the CDR3 DNA is kept; its 45 bases are in frame from base 1. The junction shows trimming of 3 bases on V and 4 bases on J, plus 15 bases between the germline ends.